This entry lists 32 T cell receptor beta chains sequenced from one sample in a study of control samples from healthy donors and cancer patients. Some clones are missing from TCRdb's copy, which holds only in-frame ones; the method was immunoSEQ multiplex PCR. Among about 130,000 clones listed, approximately 84% were seen once. Input material: blood. These receptors were taken from a man younger than 35 in good health.

The chain has TRBV11-3 and TRBJ1-1; D not resolved. Deletions cut 4 bases from V and 1 base from J, with 4 bases between. This CDR3 contains 12 residues. CDR1 and CDR2 from the germline V gene are SGHNT and YENEEA. Here the CDR3 reads CASSSGNTEAFF. Written as DNA, the CDR3 is TGTGCCAGCAGCTCGGGGAACACTGAAGCTTTCTTT.

The chain couples TRBV7-2 to TRBJ2-1; no reliable D call. The CDR3 sequence is 15 residues long. The V gene's germline CDR1 is SGHTA and CDR2 FQGNSA. V lost 1 base, J lost 1 base, and 8 bases lay in between. CDR3 sequence: CASSLGAVSYNEQFF. CDR3 DNA: TGTGCCAGCAGCTTAGGCGCCGTGTCCTACAATGAGCAGTTCTTC.

This sequence joins TRBV2 and TRBJ1-3, with unresolved D. Germline CDR1 and CDR2: SNHLY and FYNNEI. The CDR3 has 15 amino acids. V was pared by 6 bases and J by 0 bases, with 12 bases between. CDR3 sequence: CASSPRTFSGNTIYF. The CDR3 DNA reads TGTGCCAGCAGCCCTAGAACATTCTCTGGAAACACCATATATTTT.

The genes are TRBV5-1 and TRBJ1-2; D is uncertain. Germline CDR1 reads SGHRS; CDR2 reads YFSETQ. Trimming left V 3 bases short and J 2 bases short, with 11 bases between. The CDR3 totals 14 residues. CDR3 sequence: CASSSARSNYGYTF. CDR3 coding DNA: TGCGCCAGCAGCTCTGCCAGGTCGAACTATGGCTACACCTTC.

J is TRBJ2-2 and V is TRBV6-4; D assignment may be TRBD1 or TRBD2 (5 bases each). This CDR3 spans 14 amino acids. With 2 bases removed from V and 11 bases from J, the gap between germline ends came to 15 bases. Germline CDR1 is MRHNA and CDR2 is SNTAGT. The CDR3 loop reads CASSDAPGRTELFF. The CDR3 DNA sequence: TGTGCCAGCAGTGACGCCCCGGGACGGACTGAGCTGTTTTTT.

This chain links TRBV5-1 with TRBJ2-2; no reliable D call. Germline V gene sequence: CDR1 SGHRS, CDR2 YFSETQ. V lost 0 bases and J lost 4, with 7 bases in between. The CDR3 covers 14 residues. The CDR3 coding sequence is TGCGCCAGCAGCTTGGGACTTTTCACCGGGGAGCTGTTTTTT. Protein product: CASSLGLFTGELFF.

The chain joins TRBV5-1 to TRBJ2-5, with a tentative D call TRBD2 (5 bases). The V and J ends lost 4 bases and 5 bases respectively, with 9 bases between them. Germline V gene data show CDR1 as SGHRS and CDR2 as YFSETQ. This CDR3 contains 12 residues. CDR3 in DNA: TGCGCCAGCAGCGGCGGGCGCGAGACCCAGTACTTC. This gives the protein CASSGGRETQYF.

This chain joins TRBV18 and TRBJ1-3, with D possibly matching TRBD1 (5 bases). The V gene's germline CDR1 is KGHSH and CDR2 LQKENI. The CDR3 is 15 amino acids. The V end was cut by 3 bases, the J end by 3 bases, with 12 bases between. This CDR3 reads CASSPPGSSGNTIYF. The CDR3 region has the DNA TGTGCCAGCTCACCCCCAGGGTCGAGTGGAAACACCATATATTTT. Variable domain in full (rest from reference TRBV18 and TRBJ1-3): NAGVMQNPRHLVRRRGQEARLRCSPMKGHSHVYWYRQLPEEGLKFMVYLQKENIIDESGMPKERFSAEFPKEGPSILRIQQVVRGDSAAYFCASSPPGSSGNTIYFGEGSWLTVV.

CDR3 in DNA: TGTGCCAGCAGCTGGGAGGGACAGGGCGCCTACGAGCAGTACTTC. It yields the protein CASSWEGQGAYEQYF. The chain couples TRBV11-2 to TRBJ2-7, with 9 nucleotides matching TRBD1. The CDR3 runs to 15 residues. Per the germline V gene, CDR1 is SGHAT and CDR2 is FQNNGV. With 4 bases clipped from V and 2 bases from J, the junction kept 6 bases outside the gene matches.

The CDR3 nucleotides are TGTGCCAGCAGTTCCAATTCTAGGAAGCAGTACTTC. Protein: CASSSNSRKQYF. The rearrangement links TRBV28 to TRBJ2-7; D unresolved. The CDR3 is made up of 12 amino acids. Germline-derived CDR1 and CDR2 are MDHEN and SYDVKM. Trimming left V 4 bases short and J 8 bases short, with 12 bases between. The whole variable domain, remainder taken from reference TRBV28 and TRBJ2-7, is DVKVTQSSRYLVKRTGEKVFLECVQDMDHENMFWYRQDPGLGLRLIYFSYDVKMKEKGDIPEGYSVSREKKERFSLILESASTNQTSMYLCASSSNSRKQYFGPGTRLTVT.

CDR3 region: CASSYLGGRGTEAFF. The CDR3 coding sequence is TGTGCCAGCAGTTACTTGGGGGGAAGGGGCACTGAAGCTTTCTTT. J is TRBJ1-1 and V is TRBV6-5; tentatively, D is TRBD1 (5 bases). This CDR3 comprises 15 residues. V was cut by 1 base and J by 4 bases, with 13 bases left in between. Germline assignment: CDR1 MNHEY and CDR2 SVGAGI.

This CDR3 reads CASSVGGVLNTEAFF. CDR3 in DNA: TGTGCCAGCAGCGTAGGGGGGGTCTTGAACACTGAAGCTTTCTTT. The chain couples TRBV9 to TRBJ1-1; tentative D call: TRBD1 (5 bases). CDR1 is SGDLS, CDR2 YYNGEE, per germline. This CDR3 region has 15 residues. V was clipped by 0 bases and J by 0 bases, with 9 bases between them. The full variable domain, with the rest looked up from reference TRBV9 and TRBJ1-1, is DSGVTQTPKHLITATGQRVTLRCSPRSGDLSVYWYQQSLDQGLQFLIQYYNGEERAKGNILERFSAQQFPDLHSELNLSSLELGDSALYFCASSVGGVLNTEAFFGQGTRLTVV.

The V gene is TRBV7-9, the J gene TRBJ1-3; D remains unclear. Per the germline V gene, CDR1 is SEHNR and CDR2 is FQNEAQ (reference sequence). The CDR3 covers 16 residues. V was trimmed by 1 base and J by 0 bases, leaving 10 bases between them. CDR3 sequence: CASSLDPVLSGNTIYF. CDR3 DNA: TGTGCCAGCAGCTTAGATCCGGTTCTCTCTGGAAACACCATATATTTT.

The rearrangement uses TRBV12-3 or TRBV12-4 and TRBJ1-2; 7 positions match TRBD1. Trimming removed 5 bases from V and 5 bases from J; junction bases left unmatched: 2. The CDR3 length is 12 residues. CDR3 loop: CASSKTGYGYTF. In DNA, the CDR3 is TGTGCCAGCAGTAAGACAGGGTATGGCTACACCTTC.

The gene calls are TRBV4-1 and TRBJ2-7, with TRBD2 matching 7 bases. This CDR3 contains 14 residues. Germline trimming cut 5 bases from V and 5 bases from J; bases unmatched to any gene: 9. Germline lookup yields CDR1 MGHRA and CDR2 YSYEKL. The CDR3 coding sequence is TGCGCCAGCAGCTCGAGGGAGGGCCTCGACGAGCAGTACTTC. Protein product: CASSSREGLDEQYF.

The table lists this clone with a count of one. This chain uses TRBV19 with TRBJ2-7; 11 bases align to TRBD2. CDR3 length: 15 amino acids. In germline, CDR1 is LNHDA, CDR2 SQIVND (reference sequence). Trimming cost V 1 base and J 7 bases; bases outside gene matches: 6. CDR3 in amino acids: CASSIVASGGREQYF. In DNA, the CDR3 is TGTGCCAGTAGTATAGTGGCTAGCGGGGGGAGAGAGCAGTACTTC.

The V call is TRBV7-8, the J call TRBJ2-4; D not certain. V was cut by 5 bases and J by 0 bases, with 17 bases left in between. This CDR3 is 17 amino acids long. Germline CDR1 SGHVS, CDR2 FQNEAQ. The CDR3 bases are TGTGCCAGCAGCCCAATGAGCCTAGTTCTAGCCAAAAACATTCAGTACTTC. It codes for CASSPMSLVLAKNIQYF.

The chain has TRBV19 and TRBJ1-2; maybe TRBD1 (6 bases). V was clipped by 6 bases and J by 6 bases, with 8 bases between them. This CDR3 has 11 amino acids. Germline-derived CDR1 and CDR2 are LNHDA and SQIVND (reference sequence). CDR3 coding DNA: TGTGCCAGTAGGGGGGCCAATGGCTACACCTTC. Encoded protein: CASRGANGYTF.

The chain joins TRBV5-1 to TRBJ2-3, with a tentative D call TRBD2 (5 bases). With 4 bases removed from V and 0 bases from J, the gap between germline ends came to 12 bases. Germline CDR1 reads SGHRS; CDR2 reads YFSETQ. The CDR3 has 15 amino acids. CDR3 residues: CASSGASLSTDTQYF. As DNA, the CDR3 is TGCGCCAGCAGCGGCGCTAGCTTGAGCACAGATACGCAGTATTTT.

This clone occurred a few times. The chain couples TRBV12-2 to TRBJ2-7; TRBD1, the D gene given by the table, was not confirmed from the DNA. TRBV12-2 is marked as a pseudogene. The CDR3 consists of 9 residues. The CDR3 DNA is TGTGCCCCCACCTACGAGCAGTACTTC. Its translation: CAPTYEQYF.

This rearrangement joins TRBV6-1 to TRBJ2-7; the match to TRBD2 covers 9 bases. From germline, CDR1 is MNHNS and CDR2 SASEGT. The CDR3 covers 15 residues. The V segment lost 1 base and the J segment 1 base; nucleotides outside the gene matches: 2. The CDR3 protein is CASSEELAGSYEQYF. CDR3 bases: TGTGCCAGCAGTGAAGAGCTAGCGGGATCCTACGAGCAGTACTTC.

This clone was seen only a few times. The genes are TRBV3-1 (or the pseudogene TRBV3-2) and TRBJ1-3; D gene unclear. The CDR3 runs 12 residues. V lost 1 base and J lost 11, with 9 bases in between. Germline CDR1 reads LGHDT; CDR2 reads YNNKEL (reference sequence). The CDR3 coding sequence is TGTGCCAGCAGCCAAGTTCCGTTCCCCATATATTTT. It encodes CASSQVPFPIYF.

This clone was recorded once. The V and J genes are TRBV11-2 and TRBJ2-2, with D possibly being TRBD2 (6 bases). Per germline, CDR1 SGHAT and CDR2 FQNNGV. V was pared by 1 base and J by 0 bases, with 9 bases between. This CDR3 region has 16 residues. The CDR3 spells CASSLVTSPNTGELFF. CDR3 in DNA: TGTGCCAGCAGCTTAGTTACTAGCCCGAACACCGGGGAGCTGTTTTTT.

The chain employs TRBV2 and TRBJ1-6; 8 bases map to TRBD1. Germline V gene data show CDR1 as SNHLY and CDR2 as FYNNEI. The CDR3 totals 16 residues. Trimming cost V 5 bases and J 7 bases; bases outside gene matches: 10. CDR3 region: CASSKQTGGVNSPLHF. CDR3 nucleotides: TGTGCCAGCAGTAAACAAACAGGGGGTGTCAATTCACCCCTCCACTTT.

This clone was observed a few times. V is TRBV7-9 and J is TRBJ2-1; TRBD2 agrees at 7 bases. The V gene's germline CDR1 is SEHNR and CDR2 FQNEAQ (reference sequence). Trimming took 6 bases from V and 10 from J; bases not matched to a gene: 12. The CDR3 extends over 14 amino acids. DNA for the CDR3: TGTGCCAGCAGTCTTATGACTAGCTCAACGGAGCAGTTCTTC. Translation: CASSLMTSSTEQFF. The complete variable domain, with remaining parts taken from reference TRBV7-9 and TRBJ2-1, reads DTGVSQNPRHKITKRGQNVTFRCDPISEHNRLYWYRQTLGQGPEFLTYFQNEAQLEKSRLLSDRFSAERPKGSFSTLEIQRTEQGDSAMYLCASSLMTSSTEQFFGPGTRLTVL.

CDR3 nucleotide sequence: TGTGCCAGCTTTTACTACGGCGAGGGCAACACCGGGGAGCTGTTTTTT. Its translation is CASFYYGEGNTGELFF. The chain employs TRBV27 and TRBJ2-2, with D tentatively TRBD2 (5 bases). Deletions cut 8 bases from V and 2 bases from J, with 18 bases between. Germline-derived CDR1 and CDR2 are MNHEY and SMNVEV (reference sequence). The CDR3 is made up of 16 amino acids.

This clone was seen a few times. This CDR3 is CASSDALRPYNEQFF. CDR3 coding DNA: TGTGCCAGCAGTGATGCCCTGAGACCCTACAATGAGCAGTTCTTC. V gene TRBV6-1 combines with J gene TRBJ2-1; D not certain. Trimming cost V 3 bases and J 2 bases, with 11 bases left between them. Germline CDR1 reads MNHNS; CDR2 reads SASEGT. The CDR3 is 15 amino acids.

The V and J genes are TRBV10-3 and TRBJ1-1; perhaps TRBD1 as D (5 bases). The CDR3 has 16 amino acids. Germline V gene data show CDR1 as ENHRY and CDR2 as SYGVKD. With 0 bases removed from V and 2 bases from J, the gap between germline ends came to 13 bases. CDR3 sequence (DNA): TGTGCCATCAGTGAGTCTGGGTCTGGGGGAAACACTGAAGCTTTCTTT. Translation gives CAISESGSGGNTEAFF.

This clone was seen only once. The chain combines TRBV11-2 with TRBJ2-1; TRBD2 aligns across 10 bases. This CDR3 has 16 amino acids. V trimming: 4 bases; J trimming: 9 bases; junction bases outside the gene matches: 12. CDR1 and CDR2 from the germline V gene are SGHAT and FQNNGV. The chain's CDR3 is CASSSSPSGSGGEQFF. Here the CDR3 DNA reads TGTGCCAGCAGCTCCTCACCTAGCGGGAGCGGTGGTGAGCAGTTCTTC.

This clone was seen only once. The gene calls are TRBV2 and TRBJ2-3, with TRBD2 matching 9 bases. V lost 1 base, J lost 3 bases, and 11 bases stayed unmatched. The CDR3 is 18 residues long. Germline V gene data show CDR1 as SNHLY and CDR2 as FYNNEI. The CDR3 protein is CASSEGLGRLAVTDTQYF. In DNA form, the CDR3 reads TGTGCCAGCAGTGAAGGACTGGGGAGACTAGCGGTGACAGATACGCAGTATTTT.

This chain joins TRBV28 and TRBJ2-1; weak D call: TRBD1 (6 bases). Germline CDR1 is MDHEN and CDR2 is SYDVKM. The CDR3 loop spans 11 amino acids. V gave up 6 bases and J gave up 10 bases, with 10 bases separating them. In DNA, the CDR3 is TGTGCCAGCAGCACAGGGTACGAGCAGTTCTTC. As protein: CASSTGYEQFF.

This clone was observed once. The rearrangement uses TRBV10-1 and TRBJ1-1; TRBD1 is a possible D gene (6 bases). CDR1 and CDR2 (germline): WNHNN, SYGVQD (reference sequence). CDR3 length equals 15 residues. V dropped 2 bases and J dropped 0 bases, with 10 bases sitting between them. The CDR3 DNA sequence: TGCGCCAGCAGTGAGGGGACATTCATGAACACTGAAGCTTTCTTT. It encodes CASSEGTFMNTEAFF.